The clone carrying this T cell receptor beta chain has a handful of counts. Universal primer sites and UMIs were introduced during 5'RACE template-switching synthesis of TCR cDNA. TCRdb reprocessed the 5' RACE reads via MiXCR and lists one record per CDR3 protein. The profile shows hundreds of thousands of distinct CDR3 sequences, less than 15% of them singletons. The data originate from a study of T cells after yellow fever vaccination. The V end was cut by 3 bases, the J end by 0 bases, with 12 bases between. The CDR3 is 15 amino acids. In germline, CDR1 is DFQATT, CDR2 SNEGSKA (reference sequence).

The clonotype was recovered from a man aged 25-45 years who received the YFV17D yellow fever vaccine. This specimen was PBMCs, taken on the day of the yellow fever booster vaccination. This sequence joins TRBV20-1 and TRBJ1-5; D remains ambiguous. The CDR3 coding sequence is TGCAGTGCTAGGGAGACGCTGAATAGCAATCAGCCCCAGCATTTT. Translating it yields CSARETLNSNQPQHF.